Each of the 26 T cell receptor beta chains below was sequenced from the same sample in a study of CD8 T cell repertoires and HIV-1 epitope variants. The table came from immunoSEQ multiplex PCR; TCRdb's copy has only in-frame clones and leaves some out. Of approximately 90,000 clones detected, around 67% appear once; the ten largest clones hold roughly 24%. Sequencing input: uncultured baseline CD8+ T cells from peripheral blood mononuclear cells (PBMCs). The source of these receptors is a male donor with HIV.

This chain uses TRBV5-6 with TRBJ2-3, with 8 bases matching TRBD1. Germline V gene data show CDR1 as SGHDT and CDR2 as YYEEEE. The CDR3 contains 15 residues. Unmatched junction bases numbered 4, after V lost 0 bases and J lost 4 bases. The CDR3 nucleotides read TGTGCCAGCAGCTTGGGGACAGGGAATCCAGATACGCAGTATTTT. It codes for CASSLGTGNPDTQYF.

V gene TRBV2 combines with J gene TRBJ1-4; 7 bases agree with TRBD1. The V segment lost 7 bases and the J segment 3 bases; nucleotides outside the gene matches: 5. The germline V gene encodes CDR1 SNHLY and CDR2 FYNNEI. The CDR3 is 14 amino acids. CDR3: CASTQGVANEKLFF. The CDR3 DNA follows: TGTGCCAGCACCCAGGGGGTGGCTAATGAAAAACTGTTTTTT.

The chain carries TRBV7-8 and TRBJ1-2, with D perhaps TRBD1 (5 bases). The CDR3 is made up of 15 amino acids. The germline V gene encodes CDR1 SGHVS and CDR2 FQNEAQ. V was clipped by 1 base and J by 0 bases, with 9 bases between them. The CDR3 coding sequence is TGTGCCAGCAGCTTAGGGGGGTCAGCTAACTATGGCTACACCTTC. Its translation is CASSLGGSANYGYTF.

The V and J genes are TRBV15 and TRBJ1-5; D not certain. CDR1 and CDR2 from the germline V gene are LNHNV and YYDKDF (reference sequence). V shed 0 bases and J shed 2 bases, with 5 bases lying between them. The CDR3 runs to 14 residues. CDR3: CATSREAGNQPQHF. DNA of the CDR3: TGTGCCACCAGCAGAGAGGCCGGCAATCAGCCCCAGCATTTT.

The J gene is TRBJ1-1, the V gene TRBV13, with D hard to call. V dropped 5 bases and J dropped 2 bases, with 12 bases sitting between them. The CDR3 is made up of 14 amino acids. CDR1 is PRHDT and CDR2 is FYEKMQ in the germline V gene (reference sequence). CDR3 nucleotides: TGTGCCAGCAGCCTGGGCGGTGCCAACACTGAAGCTTTCTTT. It yields the protein CASSLGGANTEAFF.

This clone was counted a few times. The V call is TRBV7-2, the J call TRBJ1-2; 7 bases fit TRBD1. The CDR3 is 13 amino acids. The V gene end was trimmed by 1 base and the J gene end by 8 bases; junction bases not matched to a gene: 4. Germline lookup yields CDR1 SGHTA and CDR2 FQGNSA. Written as DNA, the CDR3 is TGTGCCAGCAGCTTAGAAAGGGGGCGCGGCTACACCTTC. It specifies CASSLERGRGYTF.

V is TRBV11-2 and J is TRBJ1-4; 7 bases fit TRBD1. Trimming cost V 4 bases and J 8 bases; bases outside gene matches: 4. The CDR3 spans 13 residues. Germline V gene sequence: CDR1 SGHAT, CDR2 FQNNGV. The CDR3 sequence is CASSSNRGEKLFF. CDR3 nucleotides: TGTGCCAGCAGCTCCAACAGGGGCGAAAAACTGTTTTTT. Full variable domain (remainder filled in from reference TRBV11-2 and TRBJ1-4): EAGVAQSPRYKIIEKRQSVAFWCNPISGHATLYWYQQILGQGPKLLIQFQNNGVVDDSQLPKDRFSAERLKGVDSTLKIQPAKLEDSAVYLCASSSNRGEKLFFGSGTQLSVL.

The genes are TRBV15 and TRBJ1-3, with D unresolved. This CDR3 contains 17 residues. Germline CDR1 LNHNV, CDR2 YYDKDF (reference sequence). Deletions cut 0 bases from V and 0 bases from J, with 12 bases between. The CDR3 DNA reads TGTGCCACCAGCAGAGATGGGCAGGTCACCTCTGGAAACACCATATATTTT. As protein: CATSRDGQVTSGNTIYF.

The chain combines TRBV6-5 with TRBJ2-5; D is possibly TRBD1 (6 bases). Germline CDR1 reads MNHEY; CDR2 reads SVGAGI. The germline V and J ends were trimmed by 8 bases and 5 bases, with 12 bases remaining between them. The CDR3 sequence is 12 residues long. The CDR3 loop is CASGAGVETQYF. The CDR3 DNA sequence: TGTGCCAGCGGGGCAGGGGTCGAGACCCAGTACTTC.

The CDR3 DNA sequence: TGTGCCACCAGCAGAGATGCGGCCCTGGCAGGGGAGACCCAGTACTTC. It encodes CATSRDAALAGETQYF. The chain couples TRBV15 to TRBJ2-5; a possible D gene is TRBD1 (5 bases). The CDR3 totals 16 residues. From germline, CDR1 is LNHNV and CDR2 YYDKDF (reference sequence). Trimming pared 0 bases from V and 5 bases from J, leaving 16 bases between.

The J gene is TRBJ1-4, the V gene TRBV15, with D possibly matching TRBD1 (6 bases). Germline V lookup: CDR1 LNHNV, CDR2 YYDKDF (reference sequence). V lost 9 bases and J lost 3, with 14 bases in between. The CDR3 sequence is 14 residues long. The CDR3 loop reads CATSGGRSNEKLFF. CDR3 nucleotide sequence: TGTGCCACGTCTGGGGGCAGGTCTAATGAAAAACTGTTTTTT. Variable domain in full (rest from reference TRBV15 and TRBJ1-4): DAMVIQNPRYQVTQFGKPVTLSCSQTLNHNVMYWYQQKSSQAPKLLFHYYDKDFNNEADTPDNFQSRRPNTSFCFLDIRSPGLGDTAMYLCATSGGRSNEKLFFGSGTQLSVL.

The chain couples TRBV29-1 to TRBJ2-5, with 11 bases that match TRBD2. Per germline, CDR1 SQVTM and CDR2 ANQGSEA. Trimming at V came to 7 bases and at J to 4 bases, leaving 11 bases not matched to a gene. The CDR3 spans 15 residues. The CDR3 DNA reads TGCAGCGGATGTACCGGGACTAGCGGCGGAGAGACCCAGTACTTC. Encoded protein: CSGCTGTSGGETQYF. Supplemented by reference TRBV29-1 and TRBJ2-5, the full variable domain reads SAVISQKPSRDICQRGTSLTIQCQVDSQVTMMFWYRQQPGQSLTLIATANQGSEATYESGFVIDKFPISRPNLTFSTLTVSNMSPEDSSIYLCSGCTGTSGGETQYFGPGTRLLVL.

The chain has TRBV6-5 and TRBJ1-4; 9 bases agree with TRBD1. The V gene's germline CDR1 is MNHEY and CDR2 SVGAGI. The CDR3 runs to 15 residues. Trimming at V came to 5 bases and at J to 8 bases, leaving 9 bases not matched to a gene. CDR3 sequence (DNA): TGTGCCAGCAGTCTAATCGGGACAGGGAACGAAAAACTGTTTTTT. Amino acids: CASSLIGTGNEKLFF.

The V and J genes are TRBV4-3 and TRBJ2-3, with 7 bases that match TRBD2. The V gene end was trimmed by 0 bases and the J gene end by 10 bases; junction bases not matched to a gene: 10. In germline, CDR1 is LGHNA, CDR2 YSLEER. The CDR3 sequence is 15 residues long. This chain's CDR3 is CASSQDRGVGGPQYF. CDR3 DNA: TGCGCCAGCAGCCAAGATCGGGGGGTAGGTGGTCCGCAGTATTTT.

This clone was detected only once. The V gene is TRBV5-1, the J gene TRBJ1-1, with a weak D call TRBD1 (6 bases). CDR3 size: 14 residues. Germline CDR1 reads SGHRS; CDR2 reads YFSETQ. V lost 5 bases and J 3 bases, leaving 14 bases between the germline ends. The CDR3 region is CASRGGARDTEAFF. CDR3 nucleotides: TGCGCCAGCAGAGGGGGGGCGAGGGACACTGAAGCTTTCTTT.

Many counts were recorded for this clone. Sequence at one end of the junction differs from germline and may be a read error. The chain employs TRBV7-9 and TRBJ2-5, with a tentative D call TRBD1 (6 bases). The CDR3 is 16 amino acids. Germline CDR1 reads SEHNR; CDR2 reads FQNEAQ (reference sequence). CDR3 sequence (DNA): TGTGCCAGCAGTTTAGGATACGGACAGCACCAAGAGACCCAGTACTTC. Amino acids: CASSLGYGQHQETQYF.

This rearrangement joins TRBV9 to TRBJ2-3; D remains unclear. Trimming shortened V by 0 bases and J by 0 bases, and 11 bases separated the two germline ends. Germline assignment: CDR1 SGDLS and CDR2 YYNGEE. The CDR3 runs 16 residues. The CDR3 is CASSVGGGWSTDTQYF. For the CDR3, the DNA is TGTGCCAGCAGCGTAGGAGGCGGATGGAGCACAGATACGCAGTATTTT.

There are a few counts of this clone. The rearrangement joins TRBV4-2 to TRBJ2-1; 10 bases align to TRBD2. Germline trimming cut 2 bases from V and 3 bases from J; bases unmatched to any gene: 10. Germline assignment: CDR1 LGHNA and CDR2 YNFKEQ. This CDR3 is built from 18 residues. The CDR3 sequence: CASSQLASGSRGYNEQFF. Here the CDR3 DNA reads TGTGCCAGCAGCCAACTGGCTAGCGGGAGTCGGGGCTACAATGAGCAGTTCTTC.

V is TRBV18 and J is TRBJ2-7; D not certain. CDR3 size: 13 residues. The V end lost 3 bases, the J end lost 5 bases, and 11 bases lay between the germline ends. Germline CDR1 and CDR2: KGHSH and LQKENI. The CDR3 DNA reads TGTGCCAGCTCACCTCGCCAGGTCGACGAGCAGTACTTC. It codes for CASSPRQVDEQYF.

This clone was seen more than once but under ten times. The chain joins TRBV19 to TRBJ1-1, with D perhaps matching TRBD1 (5 bases). Germline V gives CDR1 LNHDA, CDR2 SQIVND (reference sequence). V lost 4 bases, J lost 1 base, and 7 bases lay in between. CDR3 length equals 13 residues. The CDR3 loop is CASSTTENTEAFF. The CDR3 nucleotides are TGTGCCAGTAGTACGACAGAGAACACTGAAGCTTTCTTT. The full variable domain, with the rest looked up from reference TRBV19 and TRBJ1-1, is DGGITQSPKYLFRKEGQNVTLSCEQNLNHDAMYWYRQDPGQGLRLIYYSQIVNDFQKGDIAEGYSVSREKKESFPLTVTSAQKNPTAFYLCASSTTENTEAFFGQGTRLTVV.

This clone was found once. This rearrangement joins TRBV7-8 to TRBJ2-7; D possibly corresponds to TRBD2 (6 bases). The V gene's germline CDR1 is SGHVS and CDR2 FQNEAQ. The V end lost 1 base, the J end lost 10 bases, and 11 bases lay between the germline ends. This CDR3 region has 12 residues. The CDR3 loop is CASSLGDSSQYF. CDR3 DNA sequence: TGTGCCAGCAGCTTAGGGGACTCCAGTCAGTACTTC. The entire variable domain, with the rest obtained from reference TRBV7-8 and TRBJ2-7, is as follows: GAGVSQSPRYKVAKRGQDVALRCDPISGHVSLFWYQQALGQGPEFLTYFQNEAQLDKSGLPSDRFFAERPEGSVSTLKIQRTQQEDSAVYLCASSLGDSSQYFGPGTRLTVT.

The chain links TRBV5-1 to TRBJ2-2, with D uncertain. Germline values: CDR1 SGHRS, CDR2 YFSETQ. Trimming left V 2 bases short and J 5 bases short, with 1 base between. The CDR3 has 11 residues. The CDR3 loop is CASSFTGELFF. The DNA for the CDR3 is TGCGCCAGCAGCTTTACCGGGGAGCTGTTTTTT. Together with reference TRBV5-1 and TRBJ2-2, the CDR3 gives the full variable domain: KAGVTQTPRYLIKTRGQQVTLSCSPISGHRSVSWYQQTPGQGLQFLFEYFSETQRNKGNFPGRFSGRQFSNSRSEMNVSTLELGDSALYLCASSFTGELFFGEGSRLTVL.

The chain joins TRBV5-1 to TRBJ2-3, with D unresolved. The CDR3 consists of 13 residues. Germline V lookup: CDR1 SGHRS, CDR2 YFSETQ. V was trimmed by 3 bases and J by 4 bases, leaving 9 bases between them. The CDR3 sequence is CASSSSLSDTQYF. The CDR3 DNA reads as TGCGCCAGCAGCTCTAGTTTATCAGATACGCAGTATTTT.

This chain joins TRBV19 and TRBJ2-3, with a weak D call TRBD2 (6 bases). This CDR3 region has 17 residues. Germline loops: CDR1 LNHDA, CDR2 SQIVND (reference sequence). V lost 1 base and J lost 1, with 15 bases in between. The CDR3 region has the DNA TGTGCCAGTAGTATAGCAGGCCTAGCGAGAGGCACAGATACGCAGTATTTT. The encoded protein is CASSIAGLARGTDTQYF.

The rearrangement joins TRBV2 to TRBJ2-3; TRBD2 might be the D (5 bases). The V end was cut by 8 bases, the J end by 4 bases, with 22 bases between. Per germline, CDR1 SNHLY and CDR2 FYNNEI. CDR3 length equals 16 residues. The CDR3 reads CASGLLVGISADTQYF. The CDR3 DNA follows: TGTGCCAGCGGCCTATTAGTGGGGATTAGCGCAGATACGCAGTATTTT.

The chain is built from TRBV6-5 and TRBJ2-1; tentative D call: TRBD1 (5 bases). The V end was cut by 3 bases, the J end by 7 bases, with 16 bases between. Germline V gene sequence: CDR1 MNHEY, CDR2 SVGAGI. CDR3 length: 15 amino acids. The CDR3 DNA reads as TGTGCCAGCAGTTATGGGGCGGTGGGGCCTAATGAGCAGTTCTTC. Its translation is CASSYGAVGPNEQFF.